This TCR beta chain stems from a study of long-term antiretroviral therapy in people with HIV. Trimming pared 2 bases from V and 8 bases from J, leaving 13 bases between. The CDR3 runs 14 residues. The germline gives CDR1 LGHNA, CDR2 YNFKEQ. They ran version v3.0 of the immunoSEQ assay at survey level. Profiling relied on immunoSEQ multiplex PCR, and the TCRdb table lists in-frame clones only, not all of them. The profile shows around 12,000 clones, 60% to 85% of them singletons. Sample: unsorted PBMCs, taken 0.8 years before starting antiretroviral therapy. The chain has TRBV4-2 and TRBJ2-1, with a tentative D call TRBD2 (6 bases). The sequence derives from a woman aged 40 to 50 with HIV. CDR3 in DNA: TGTGCCAGCAGCCAAACGTCCGGGAGTTATGAGCAGTTCTTC. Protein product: CASSQTSGSYEQFF.